The 28 T cell receptor beta chains presented below share a single source sample, sequenced in a study of STAT3 mutations in large granular lymphocyte leukemia. Study-wide points: Every T-cell large granular lymphocyte leukemia patient had at least one immunodominant TCR beta clonotype.

Some clones are missing from TCRdb's copy, which holds only in-frame ones; the method was immunoSEQ multiplex PCR. The data show 4,500 to 5,500 clones, with around 94% seen just once and about 33% held by the top ten. No antigen has been assigned to these receptors. Sequencing was carried out using peripheral blood mononuclear cells. These receptors were obtained from a man in his fifties or sixties with T-cell large granular lymphocyte leukemia. Some clones in this sample may be carry-over from other donors' samples.

This chain links TRBV5-1 with TRBJ2-1; D not resolved. The V gene's germline CDR1 is SGHRS and CDR2 YFSETQ. The CDR3 sequence is 11 residues long. V was clipped by 2 bases and J by 9 bases, with 6 bases between them. The CDR3 here is CASSLEIEQFF. The CDR3 DNA reads TGCGCCAGCAGCTTAGAGATTGAGCAGTTCTTC.

This chain joins TRBV25-1 and TRBJ1-1; D remains ambiguous. The CDR3 length is 12 residues. Deletions cut 9 bases from V and 8 bases from J, with 16 bases between. The germline V gene encodes CDR1 MGHDK and CDR2 SYGVNS. CDR3 bases: TGTGCCAGTATGGTATCGGGCCTCGAAGCTTTCTTT. This codes for CASMVSGLEAFF.

V and J are TRBV30 and TRBJ1-2; unclear D gene. The CDR3 is 13 residues long. The ends were cut back, 4 bases at V and 4 bases at J, with 13 bases in the middle. Germline CDR1 reads GTSNPN; CDR2 reads SVGIG (reference sequence). As DNA, the CDR3 is TGTGCCTGGACCAACGGCGGGCGCTATGGCTACACCTTC. Its translation is CAWTNGGRYGYTF.

This clone has only one observation. The chain employs TRBV7-9 and TRBJ2-5, with TRBD1 matching 8 bases. V lost 1 base, J lost 4 bases, and 14 bases stayed unmatched. The CDR3 loop spans 18 amino acids. Germline V gene lookup returns CDR1 SEHNR and CDR2 FQNEAQ (reference sequence). The DNA for the CDR3 is TGTGCCAGCAGCTTAGAGGCAGCGAACCCAGGGGGCCGAGAGACCCAGTACTTC. It yields the protein CASSLEAANPGGRETQYF.

CDR3 in DNA: TGTGCCTGGAGTGTAAACTCACTAGTTACCGGGGAGCTGTTTTTT. It codes for CAWSVNSLVTGELFF. The chain combines TRBV30 with TRBJ2-2, with D possibly being TRBD2 (5 bases). CDR3 length equals 15 residues. V was shortened by 0 bases and J by 5 bases, with 13 bases between the two germline ends. The germline CDR1 and CDR2 sequences are GTSNPN and SVGIG (reference sequence).

This chain links TRBV12-5 with TRBJ2-5, with a tentative D call TRBD1 (6 bases). Germline assignment: CDR1 LGHNT and CDR2 FRNRAP. V lost 4 bases and J 2 bases, leaving 17 bases between the germline ends. The CDR3 is made up of 16 amino acids. Here the CDR3 reads CASGSKWPQGQETQYF. The DNA for the CDR3 is TGTGCTAGTGGTTCTAAGTGGCCACAGGGACAAGAGACCCAGTACTTC.

This clone has only one observation. This chain uses TRBV4-2 with TRBJ1-3, with unresolved D. The CDR3 extends over 15 amino acids. Trimming cost V 0 bases and J 4 bases, with 10 bases left between them. Germline CDR1 reads LGHNA; CDR2 reads YNFKEQ. The CDR3, as DNA: TGTGCCAGCAGCCAAGATACGGGGTCGGGAAACACCATATATTTT. Residues: CASSQDTGSGNTIYF.

The rearrangement links TRBV7-8 to TRBJ1-2; no firm D call. The length of the CDR3 is 13 residues. The V end was cut by 1 base, the J end by 6 bases, with 9 bases between. Germline assignment: CDR1 SGHVS and CDR2 FQNEAQ. CDR3 residues: CASSLVDQDGYTF. CDR3 in DNA: TGTGCCAGCAGCTTAGTAGATCAGGATGGCTACACCTTC.

The chain carries TRBV4-1 and TRBJ1-1; D not certain. CDR1 is MGHRA and CDR2 is YSYEKL in the germline V gene. The CDR3 totals 12 residues. Trimming took off 4 bases at V and 5 bases at J, with 8 bases between the two ends. The CDR3 coding sequence is TGCGCCAGCAGCCGGCCGGGGACTGAAGCTTTCTTT. Translating it yields CASSRPGTEAFF.

This chain uses TRBV7-9 with TRBJ1-5, with a tentative D call TRBD1 (5 bases). The germline gives CDR1 SEHNR, CDR2 FQNEAQ (reference sequence). The CDR3 contains 14 residues. The V end lost 5 bases, the J end lost 0 bases, and 8 bases lay between the germline ends. The CDR3 bases are TGTGCCAGCAGCCAGGACACTAGCAATCAGCCCCAGCATTTT. The encoded protein is CASSQDTSNQPQHF.

In this sample, this clone turned up once. The DNA for the CDR3 is TGTGCCAGCAGGTCCCTCGGGGGGGGACAGGGCCACAATGAGCAGTTCTTC. Its translation is CASRSLGGGQGHNEQFF. The V call is TRBV7-9, the J call TRBJ2-1, with D maybe TRBD1 (9 bases). CDR1 and CDR2 from the germline V gene are SEHNR and FQNEAQ (reference sequence). The CDR3 is 17 residues long. Between the trimmed V and J ends, which lost 6 bases and 5 bases, there was a span of 23 bases. Full variable domain (rest looked up from reference TRBV7-9 and TRBJ2-1): DTGVSQNPRHKITKRGQNVTFRCDPISEHNRLYWYRQTLGQGPEFLTYFQNEAQLEKSRLLSDRFSAERPKGSFSTLEIQRTEQGDSAMYLCASRSLGGGQGHNEQFFGPGTRLTVL.

The CDR3 reads CASNILRQTYEQYF. DNA of the CDR3: TGCGCCAGCAACATACTCCGACAAACCTACGAGCAGTACTTC. The chain combines TRBV5-1 with TRBJ2-7, with D unresolved. The CDR3 spans 14 residues. The germline V and J ends were trimmed by 6 bases and 2 bases, with 15 bases remaining between them. In germline, CDR1 is SGHRS, CDR2 YFSETQ.

The rearrangement joins TRBV4-3 to TRBJ2-7; a weak D match, TRBD2 (5 bases). CDR1 LGHNA and CDR2 YSLEER come from the germline V gene. This CDR3 spans 15 amino acids. V was pared by 2 bases and J by 0 bases, with 11 bases between. The CDR3 DNA reads as TGCGCCAGCAGCCAATCAGGACTTAGCTCCTACGAGCAGTACTTC. Protein sequence: CASSQSGLSSYEQYF.

The genes are TRBV18 and TRBJ1-5, with a weak D call TRBD1 (5 bases). Germline V gene sequence: CDR1 KGHSH, CDR2 LQKENI. V was pared by 6 bases and J by 4 bases, with 13 bases between. The CDR3 loop spans 14 amino acids. The CDR3 DNA follows: TGTGCCAGCTCGCGGGACGGCAGGAATCAGCCCCAGCATTTT. Translating it yields CASSRDGRNQPQHF. Based on the CDR3 plus reference TRBV18 and TRBJ1-5, the full variable domain is NAGVMQNPRHLVRRRGQEARLRCSPMKGHSHVYWYRQLPEEGLKFMVYLQKENIIDESGMPKERFSAEFPKEGPSILRIQQVVRGDSAAYFCASSRDGRNQPQHFGDGTRLSIL.

The DNA for the CDR3 is TGCGCCAGCAGCCAAGGTTACAGGGTCACCTACGAGCAGTACTTC. Encoded protein: CASSQGYRVTYEQYF. The chain couples TRBV4-3 to TRBJ2-7; tentatively, D is TRBD1 (6 bases). The CDR3 contains 15 residues. Germline-derived CDR1 and CDR2 are LGHNA and YSLEER. Trimming shortened V by 1 base and J by 2 bases, and 12 bases separated the two germline ends.

The rearrangement joins TRBV27 to TRBJ2-3; 9 nucleotides line up with TRBD2. CDR3 length: 16 amino acids. Germline V CDR1 and CDR2: MNHEY, SMNVEV (reference sequence). The J segment lost 3 bases and the V segment lost 0 bases, leaving 4 bases of the junction unmatched. The CDR3 DNA sequence: TGTGCCAGCAGTTTATCGCCTAGCGGGACGACAGATACGCAGTATTTT. It is translated as CASSLSPSGTTDTQYF.

The chain joins TRBV9 to TRBJ2-7, with TRBD2 as a possible D gene (5 bases). Deletions cut 3 bases from V and 4 bases from J, with 17 bases between. The CDR3 has 15 amino acids. Germline-derived CDR1 and CDR2 are SGDLS and YYNGEE. DNA of the CDR3: TGTGCCAGCAGCGGATCCCCAGCTTGGGAGTACGAGCAGTACTTC. Its protein is CASSGSPAWEYEQYF.

This chain uses TRBV6-6 with TRBJ1-1; D unclear. The CDR3 loop spans 11 amino acids. CDR1 MNHNY and CDR2 SVGAGI come from the germline V gene (reference sequence). Trimming cost V 7 bases and J 5 bases, with 8 bases left between them. The CDR3 region is CASTPGTEAFF. In DNA, the CDR3 is TGTGCCAGCACCCCGGGGACTGAAGCTTTCTTT.

This chain joins TRBV4-3 and TRBJ1-1, with D possibly matching TRBD1 (5 bases). The germline CDR1 and CDR2 sequences are LGHNA and YSLEER. The CDR3 spans 14 residues. Trimming cost V 4 bases and J 1 base, with 10 bases left between them. CDR3 DNA sequence: TGCGCCAGCAGCCGAGGGGAGGAGAACACTGAAGCTTTCTTT. It codes for CASSRGEENTEAFF.

The V and J genes are TRBV5-1 and TRBJ1-1; D perhaps matches TRBD1 (5 bases). V gave up 7 bases and J gave up 0 bases, with 10 bases separating them. Germline CDR1 SGHRS, CDR2 YFSETQ. The CDR3 is 13 residues long. The CDR3 is CASRGSMNTEAFF. CDR3 in DNA: TGCGCCAGCCGGGGGTCCATGAACACTGAAGCTTTCTTT.

The chain links TRBV2 to TRBJ2-1, with no clear D. Trimming left V 2 bases short and J 8 bases short, with 16 bases between. Germline CDR1 is SNHLY and CDR2 is FYNNEI. The CDR3 contains 15 residues. The DNA for the CDR3 is TGTGCCAGCAGTGAAACAACGGCCCCGGCTGATGAGCAGTTCTTC. Its translation is CASSETTAPADEQFF.

This chain connects TRBV28 to TRBJ1-2; TRBD1 matches 8 bases. The J segment lost 4 bases and the V segment lost 7 bases, leaving 5 bases of the junction unmatched. The CDR3 spans 13 residues. Germline-derived CDR1 and CDR2 are MDHEN and SYDVKM. CDR3 in DNA: TGTGCCAGCATACACAGGGGGTTCTATGGCTACACCTTC. Amino acid sequence: CASIHRGFYGYTF.

CDR3 amino acids: CASSFGQGGWKGYTF. In nucleotides, the CDR3 is TGTGCCAGCAGCTTCGGACAGGGGGGCTGGAAAGGCTACACCTTC. The chain uses TRBV5-4 and TRBJ1-2, with TRBD1 identical over 10 bases. Germline assignment: CDR1 SGHNT and CDR2 YYREEE (reference sequence). This CDR3 is built from 15 residues. J was trimmed by 8 bases and V by 2 bases; bases with no gene match: 9.

The chain has TRBV29-1 and TRBJ2-3, with unresolved D. V lost 4 bases and J 8 bases, leaving 16 bases between the germline ends. The CDR3 extends over 13 amino acids. The germline gives CDR1 SQVTM, CDR2 ANQGSEA. CDR3 loop: CSVVSGAGVTQYF. CDR3 DNA sequence: TGCAGCGTTGTTTCGGGTGCAGGTGTTACGCAGTATTTT.

The rearrangement joins TRBV18 to TRBJ1-1; 8 bases are a match to TRBD1. This CDR3 region has 15 residues. Germline V gene sequence: CDR1 KGHSH, CDR2 LQKENI. V gave up 1 base and J gave up 0 bases; unmatched junction bases: 1. The CDR3 coding sequence is TGTGCCAGCTCACCACGACAGGGGATGAACACTGAAGCTTTCTTT. Encoded protein: CASSPRQGMNTEAFF.

The CDR3 reads CASTWTGVPYNEQFF. The CDR3 DNA reads TGTGCCAGTACTTGGACGGGGGTTCCCTACAATGAGCAGTTCTTC. The genes are TRBV28 and TRBJ2-1; perhaps TRBD2 as D (6 bases). Trimming removed 9 bases at V and 2 bases at J, with 17 bases between. The CDR3 runs 15 residues. Germline CDR1 is MDHEN and CDR2 is SYDVKM.

This rearrangement joins TRBV7-9 to TRBJ2-7; 8 nucleotides line up with TRBD2. The CDR3 is 15 residues long. Germline trimming cut 5 bases from V and 3 bases from J; bases unmatched to any gene: 9. Germline V gene lookup returns CDR1 SEHNR and CDR2 FQNEAQ (reference sequence). The CDR3, as DNA: TGTGCCAGCAGCCCTACGGCGGGAGGCTTCTACGAGCAGTACTTC. Translation gives CASSPTAGGFYEQYF.

The chain has TRBV5-1 and TRBJ1-4; D is unclear. Looked up from germline, CDR1 is SGHRS and CDR2 is YFSETQ. The CDR3 loop spans 15 amino acids. V was trimmed by 0 bases and J by 7 bases, leaving 13 bases between them. The CDR3, as DNA: TGCGCCAGCAGCTTGGGGACGACTTGGGCTGAAAAACTGTTTTTT. The encoded protein is CASSLGTTWAEKLFF.